A selection of T cell receptor beta chains follows, all from one sample in a study of blood T cells in healthy people across ages. One entry per CDR3 protein, called by TCRdb with MiXCR from the 5' RACE reads. The profile shows approximately 800,000 distinct CDR3 sequences, roughly 50% of them singletons. Sample: blood. The receptors here all came from a man in his forties or fifties in good health. Each CDR3 is given with its conserved first and last residue. D genes are given only for firm matches. Size is omitted from some rows. Given values are once, few, many or a class for expanded clones.

j_gene: TRBJ1-4
d_gene: -
abundance: few
v_gene: TRBV29-1
CDR3aa: CSVDSGGEKLFF
CDR3nt: TGCAGCGTTGACTCGGGGGGGGAAAAACTGTTTTTT

j_gene: TRBJ2-3
d_gene: TRBD2
abundance: few
v_gene: TRBV20-1
CDR3aa: CSARDILAGGFLTDTQYF
CDR3nt: TGCAGTGCTAGAGATATCCTAGCGGGAGGATTCCTCACAGATACGCAGTATTTT

j_gene: TRBJ2-1
d_gene: TRBD2
abundance: once
v_gene: TRBV5-1
CDR3aa: CASSLDGGGFYNEQFF
CDR3nt: TGCGCCAGCAGCTTGGATGGCGGGGGGTTTTACAATGAGCAGTTCTTC

j_gene: TRBJ2-1
d_gene: TRBD2
abundance: few
v_gene: TRBV29-1
CDR3aa: CSVFGTSGSYNEQFF
CDR3nt: TGCAGCGTATTCGGGACTAGCGGGAGCTACAATGAGCAGTTCTTC

j_gene: TRBJ2-3
d_gene: -
abundance: -
v_gene: TRBV5-1
CDR3aa: CASSEDVARDTQYF
CDR3nt: TGCGCCAGCAGCGAGGACGTGGCCAGGGATACGCAGTATTTT

j_gene: TRBJ2-5
d_gene: -
abundance: -
v_gene: TRBV25-1
CDR3aa: CASSEFGNSQETQYF
CDR3nt: TGTGCCAGCAGTGAATTTGGCAATAGCCAAGAGACCCAGTACTTC

j_gene: TRBJ2-5
d_gene: -
abundance: -
v_gene: TRBV7-6
CDR3aa: CASSQLQGNEQYF
CDR3nt: TGTGCCAGCAGCCAACTGCAGGGGAATGAGCAGTACTTC

j_gene: TRBJ2-1
d_gene: -
abundance: few
v_gene: TRBV6-5
CDR3aa: CASSYPGSNEQFF
CDR3nt: TGTGCCAGCAGTTACCCCGGGAGTAATGAGCAGTTCTTC

j_gene: TRBJ2-7
d_gene: -
abundance: -
v_gene: TRBV4-1
CDR3aa: CASSQDVPSYEQYF
CDR3nt: TGCGCCAGCAGCCAAGATGTCCCTAGCTACGAGCAGTACTTC

j_gene: TRBJ2-3
d_gene: TRBD2
abundance: -
v_gene: TRBV7-3
CDR3aa: CASSLEAGGRDTQYF
CDR3nt: TGTGCCAGCAGCTTAGAAGCGGGGGGGCGGGATACGCAGTATTTT

j_gene: TRBJ2-7
d_gene: TRBD1
abundance: -
v_gene: TRBV5-1
CDR3aa: CASSQGDRVSYEQYF
CDR3nt: TGCGCCAGCAGCCAAGGGGACAGGGTCTCCTACGAGCAGTACTTC

j_gene: TRBJ2-1
d_gene: TRBD2
abundance: -
v_gene: TRBV29-1
CDR3aa: CSGAGLAGYNEQFF
CDR3nt: TGCAGCGGAGCGGGACTAGCGGGGTACAATGAGCAGTTCTTC

j_gene: TRBJ2-7
d_gene: -
abundance: -
v_gene: TRBV20-1
CDR3aa: CSARDPGWGYEQYF
CDR3nt: TGCAGTGCTAGAGATCCAGGGTGGGGCTACGAGCAGTACTTC

j_gene: TRBJ2-1
d_gene: TRBD2
abundance: -
v_gene: TRBV12-3/TRBV12-4
CDR3aa: CASTKPGLAGNHEQFF
CDR3nt: TGTGCCAGCACTAAACCGGGACTAGCGGGAAATCATGAGCAGTTCTTC

j_gene: TRBJ2-3
d_gene: TRBD1
abundance: -
v_gene: TRBV12-3/TRBV12-4
CDR3aa: CASSPQGSITDTRYF
CDR3nt: TGTGCCAGCAGTCCACAGGGGTCCATCACAGATACGCGGTATTTT

j_gene: TRBJ2-1
d_gene: -
abundance: few
v_gene: TRBV3-1
CDR3aa: CASSQDLGEHNEQFF
CDR3nt: TGTGCCAGCAGCCAAGATTTAGGGGAACACAATGAGCAGTTCTTC

j_gene: TRBJ2-2
d_gene: TRBD2
abundance: -
v_gene: TRBV2
CDR3aa: CASSEAGGGTGELFF
CDR3nt: TGTGCCAGCAGTGAAGCGGGGGGGGGGACCGGGGAGCTGTTTTTT

j_gene: TRBJ2-5
d_gene: TRBD1
abundance: -
v_gene: TRBV7-8
CDR3aa: CASSLVTGGLGTQYF
CDR3nt: TGTGCCAGCAGCTTAGTTACAGGGGGCTTGGGGACCCAGTACTTC

j_gene: TRBJ2-5
d_gene: -
abundance: -
v_gene: TRBV12-3/TRBV12-4
CDR3aa: CASRGEGQIPFAGAIETQYF
CDR3nt: TGTGCCAGCAGGGGTGAAGGGCAGATACCATTTGCTGGGGCCATCGAGACCCAGTACTTC

j_gene: TRBJ1-1
d_gene: TRBD1
abundance: -
v_gene: TRBV29-1
CDR3aa: CSVPLEGTGTAEAFF
CDR3nt: TGCAGCGTTCCCCTAGAAGGGACAGGGACCGCTGAAGCTTTCTTT

j_gene: TRBJ2-3
d_gene: -
abundance: -
v_gene: TRBV9
CDR3aa: CASSEEGGTKLTDTQYF
CDR3nt: TGTGCCAGCAGCGAGGAGGGGGGGACTAAACTCACAGATACGCAGTATTTT

j_gene: TRBJ2-7
d_gene: TRBD1
abundance: -
v_gene: TRBV6-1
CDR3aa: CASTSSGTGDYEQYF
CDR3nt: TGTGCCAGCACCAGTAGTGGGACAGGAGATTACGAGCAGTACTTC

j_gene: TRBJ2-5
d_gene: -
abundance: -
v_gene: TRBV7-9
CDR3aa: CASSLVSGTFRGTQYF
CDR3nt: TGTGCCAGCAGCTTAGTTTCGGGGACATTTCGTGGGACCCAGTACTTC

j_gene: TRBJ2-2
d_gene: -
abundance: -
v_gene: TRBV7-3
CDR3aa: CASSLFSRGAGELFF
CDR3nt: TGTGCCAGCAGCTTATTCTCCAGGGGTGCCGGGGAGCTGTTTTTT

j_gene: TRBJ2-6
d_gene: -
abundance: -
v_gene: TRBV20-1
CDR3aa: CSARTGRGAGANVLTF
CDR3nt: TGCAGTGCTAGAACTGGGAGAGGGGCTGGGGCCAACGTCCTGACTTTC

j_gene: TRBJ2-7
d_gene: -
abundance: -
v_gene: TRBV18
CDR3aa: CASSSRGIACEQYF
CDR3nt: TGTGCCAGCTCAAGTAGGGGAATTGCCTGCGAGCAGTACTTC

j_gene: TRBJ1-1
d_gene: -
abundance: -
v_gene: TRBV9
CDR3aa: CASSVAVVLGDTEAFF
CDR3nt: TGTGCCAGCAGCGTAGCTGTGGTTTTGGGGGACACTGAAGCTTTCTTT

j_gene: TRBJ2-1
d_gene: -
abundance: few
v_gene: TRBV4-3
CDR3aa: CASSQDPSSYNEQFF
CDR3nt: TGTGCCAGCAGCCAAGATCCAAGCAGCTACAATGAGCAGTTCTTC

j_gene: TRBJ2-5
d_gene: -
abundance: -
v_gene: TRBV11-3
CDR3aa: CASRSVGQETQYF
CDR3nt: TGTGCCAGCAGATCAGTCGGCCAAGAGACCCAGTACTTC

j_gene: TRBJ2-5
d_gene: -
abundance: -
v_gene: TRBV5-1
CDR3aa: CASSTRGGSQTQYF
CDR3nt: TGCGCCAGCAGCACCCGTGGGGGTTCCCAGACCCAGTACTTC

j_gene: TRBJ2-1
d_gene: -
abundance: -
v_gene: TRBV11-2
CDR3aa: CASSSGYGTGNYNEQFF
CDR3nt: TGTGCCAGCAGCTCGGGTTATGGGACCGGGAATTACAATGAGCAGTTCTTC

j_gene: TRBJ2-1
d_gene: TRBD2
abundance: -
v_gene: TRBV13
CDR3aa: CASSAPGLAGRYEQFF
CDR3nt: TGTGCCAGCAGCGCACCGGGACTAGCGGGCAGGTATGAGCAGTTCTTC

j_gene: TRBJ2-4
d_gene: -
abundance: -
v_gene: TRBV3-1
CDR3aa: CASSQGPRQEIRMRQYF
CDR3nt: TGTGCCAGCAGCCAAGGACCCCGACAGGAGATAAGGATGCGGCAGTACTTC

j_gene: TRBJ2-7
d_gene: TRBD1
abundance: few
v_gene: TRBV28
CDR3aa: CASCTLSGTGAWEQYF
CDR3nt: TGTGCCAGCTGCACCCTTTCCGGGACAGGGGCGTGGGAGCAGTACTTC

j_gene: TRBJ1-5
d_gene: -
abundance: -
v_gene: TRBV6-1
CDR3aa: CASSLDPDTGNQPQHF
CDR3nt: TGTGCCAGCAGTCTAGACCCGGACACCGGCAATCAGCCCCAGCATTTT

j_gene: TRBJ2-1
d_gene: TRBD2
abundance: -
v_gene: TRBV14
CDR3aa: CASSQVFGLGTSNEQFF
CDR3nt: TGTGCCAGCAGCCAAGTTTTCGGACTAGGGACTTCCAATGAGCAGTTCTTC

j_gene: TRBJ2-5
d_gene: -
abundance: -
v_gene: TRBV7-9
CDR3aa: CASSFVDRELETQYF
CDR3nt: TGTGCCAGCAGCTTTGTGGACCGAGAGCTGGAGACCCAGTACTTC

j_gene: TRBJ1-2
d_gene: -
abundance: -
v_gene: TRBV27
CDR3aa: CASSIHRGKSNYGYTF
CDR3nt: TGTGCCAGCAGTATACATAGGGGAAAGAGTAACTATGGCTACACCTTC

j_gene: TRBJ2-5
d_gene: TRBD1
abundance: -
v_gene: TRBV27
CDR3aa: CASSYDRGREETQYF
CDR3nt: TGTGCCAGCAGTTACGACAGGGGGAGAGAAGAGACCCAGTACTTC

j_gene: TRBJ2-7
d_gene: -
abundance: -
v_gene: TRBV7-3
CDR3aa: CASSLNRDSISYNEQYF
CDR3nt: TGTGCCAGCAGCTTGAACCGGGACTCTATTTCCTACAATGAGCAGTACTTC

j_gene: TRBJ1-1
d_gene: -
abundance: -
v_gene: TRBV5-1
CDR3aa: CASSLAADTEAFF
CDR3nt: TGCGCCAGCAGCTTGGCGGCTGACACTGAAGCTTTCTTT

j_gene: TRBJ2-6
d_gene: -
abundance: few
v_gene: TRBV3-1
CDR3aa: CASSQGRGPGANVLTF
CDR3nt: TGTGCCAGCAGCCAAGGGCGGGGGCCTGGGGCCAACGTCCTGACTTTC